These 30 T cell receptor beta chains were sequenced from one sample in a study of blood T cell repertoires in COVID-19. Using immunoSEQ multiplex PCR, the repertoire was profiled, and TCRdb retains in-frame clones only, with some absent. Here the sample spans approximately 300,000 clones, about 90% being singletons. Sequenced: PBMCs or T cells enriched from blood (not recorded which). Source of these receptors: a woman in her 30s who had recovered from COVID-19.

The CDR3 loop is CAISGGADTQYF. CDR3 sequence (DNA): TGTGCCATCAGTGGGGGGGCAGATACGCAGTATTTT. The chain has TRBV10-3 and TRBJ2-3, with D tentatively TRBD2 (6 bases). In germline, CDR1 is ENHRY, CDR2 SYGVKD. V lost 4 bases to trimming and J lost 4 bases, with 6 bases between them. The CDR3 sequence is 12 residues long.

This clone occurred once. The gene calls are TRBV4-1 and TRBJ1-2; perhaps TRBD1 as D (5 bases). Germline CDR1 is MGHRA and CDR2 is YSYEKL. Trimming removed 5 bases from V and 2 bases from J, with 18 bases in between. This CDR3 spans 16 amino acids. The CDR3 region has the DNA TGCGCCAGCAGCACCCTCGGACACTCGATAAACTATGGCTACACCTTC. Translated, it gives CASSTLGHSINYGYTF.

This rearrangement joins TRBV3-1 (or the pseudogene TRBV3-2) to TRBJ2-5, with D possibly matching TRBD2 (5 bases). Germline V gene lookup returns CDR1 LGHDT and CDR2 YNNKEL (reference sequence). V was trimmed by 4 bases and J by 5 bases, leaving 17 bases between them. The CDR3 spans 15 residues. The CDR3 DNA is TGTGCCAGCAGCCTTGACCTAGCTCGTCAGGAGACCCAGTACTTC. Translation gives CASSLDLARQETQYF.

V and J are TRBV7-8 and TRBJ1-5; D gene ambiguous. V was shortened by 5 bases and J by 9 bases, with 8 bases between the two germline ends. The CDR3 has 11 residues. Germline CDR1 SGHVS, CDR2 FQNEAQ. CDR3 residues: CASSPGGPQHF. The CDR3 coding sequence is TGTGCCAGCAGCCCGGGAGGGCCCCAGCATTTT.

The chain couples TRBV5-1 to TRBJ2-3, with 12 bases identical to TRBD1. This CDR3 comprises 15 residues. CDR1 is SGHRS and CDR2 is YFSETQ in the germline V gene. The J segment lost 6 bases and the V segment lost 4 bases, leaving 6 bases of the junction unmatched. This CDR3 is CASSHGTGGFDTQYF. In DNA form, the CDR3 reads TGCGCCAGCAGCCACGGGACAGGGGGCTTCGATACGCAGTATTTT.

CDR3 nucleotide sequence: TGTGCCATCAGAAAAGGACTAGCTGGCTACGAGCAGTACTTC. Amino acids: CAIRKGLAGYEQYF. This sequence joins TRBV10-3 and TRBJ2-7; 8 bases align to TRBD2. With V trimmed by 6 bases and J by 3 bases, 7 bases remained unmatched. The CDR3 loop spans 14 amino acids. The germline V gene has CDR1 ENHRY and CDR2 SYGVKD.

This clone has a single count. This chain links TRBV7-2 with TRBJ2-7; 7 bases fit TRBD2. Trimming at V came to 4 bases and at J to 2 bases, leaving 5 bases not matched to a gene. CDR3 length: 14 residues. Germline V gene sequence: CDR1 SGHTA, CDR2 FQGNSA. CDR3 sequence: CASSSEGLAYEQYF. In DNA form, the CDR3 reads TGTGCCAGCAGCTCGGAAGGACTAGCCTACGAGCAGTACTTC.

The CDR3 sequence is CAISPTGGSNQPQHF. Here the CDR3 DNA reads TGTGCCATCAGCCCGACAGGGGGAAGCAATCAGCCCCAGCATTTT. V and J are TRBV10-3 and TRBJ1-5, with 9 bases identical to TRBD1. The ends lost 6 bases at V and 1 base at J; junction bases unmatched: 4. The CDR3 has 15 residues. Germline V gives CDR1 ENHRY, CDR2 SYGVKD.

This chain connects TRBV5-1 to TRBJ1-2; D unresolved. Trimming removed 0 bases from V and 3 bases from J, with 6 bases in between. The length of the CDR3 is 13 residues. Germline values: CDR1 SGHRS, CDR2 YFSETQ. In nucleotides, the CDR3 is TGCGCCAGCAGCTTGGGGAGGTACTATGGCTACACCTTC. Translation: CASSLGRYYGYTF.

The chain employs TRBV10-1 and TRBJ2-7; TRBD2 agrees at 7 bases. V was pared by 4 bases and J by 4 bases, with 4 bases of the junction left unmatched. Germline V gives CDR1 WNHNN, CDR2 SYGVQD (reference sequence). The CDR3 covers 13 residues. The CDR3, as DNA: TGCGCCAGCAGTGCGGCTAGCGGATACGAGCAGTACTTC. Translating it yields CASSAASGYEQYF.

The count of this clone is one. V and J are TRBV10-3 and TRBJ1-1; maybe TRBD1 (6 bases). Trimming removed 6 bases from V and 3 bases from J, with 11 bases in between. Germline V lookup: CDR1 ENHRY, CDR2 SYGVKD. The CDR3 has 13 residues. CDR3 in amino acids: CAIRDSLYTEAFF. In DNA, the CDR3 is TGTGCCATCAGGGACAGTCTCTACACTGAAGCTTTCTTT.

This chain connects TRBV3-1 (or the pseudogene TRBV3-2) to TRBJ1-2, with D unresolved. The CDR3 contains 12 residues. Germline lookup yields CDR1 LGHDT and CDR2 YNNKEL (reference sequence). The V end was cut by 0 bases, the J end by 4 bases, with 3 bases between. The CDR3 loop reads CASSQEAYGYTF. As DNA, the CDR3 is TGTGCCAGCAGCCAAGAGGCCTATGGCTACACCTTC.

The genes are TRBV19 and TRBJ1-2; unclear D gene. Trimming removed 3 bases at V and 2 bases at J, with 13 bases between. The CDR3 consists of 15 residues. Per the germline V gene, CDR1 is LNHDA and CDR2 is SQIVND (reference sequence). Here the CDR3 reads CASSIIDNLNYGYTF. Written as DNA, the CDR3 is TGTGCCAGTAGTATTATCGACAATCTCAACTATGGCTACACCTTC.

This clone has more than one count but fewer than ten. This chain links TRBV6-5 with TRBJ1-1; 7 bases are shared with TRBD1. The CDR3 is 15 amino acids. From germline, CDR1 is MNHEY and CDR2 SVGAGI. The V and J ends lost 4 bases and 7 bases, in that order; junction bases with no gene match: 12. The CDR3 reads CASSFRPTGLNEAFF. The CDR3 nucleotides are TGTGCCAGCAGTTTTCGACCGACAGGGCTTAATGAAGCTTTCTTT.

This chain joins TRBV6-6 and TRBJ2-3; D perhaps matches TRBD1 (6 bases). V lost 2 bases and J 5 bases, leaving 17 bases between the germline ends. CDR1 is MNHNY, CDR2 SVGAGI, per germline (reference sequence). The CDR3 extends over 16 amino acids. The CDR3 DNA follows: TGTGCCAGCAGTTACGCAGGGGTGAATCAGAGAGATACGCAGTATTTT. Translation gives CASSYAGVNQRDTQYF.

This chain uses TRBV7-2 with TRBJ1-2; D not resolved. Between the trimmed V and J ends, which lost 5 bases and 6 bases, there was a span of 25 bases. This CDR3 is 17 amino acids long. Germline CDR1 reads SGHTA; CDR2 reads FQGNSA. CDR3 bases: TGTGCCAGCAGCCTCAAGTACCTGACACGGCGGCGGGATGGCTACACCTTC. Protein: CASSLKYLTRRRDGYTF.

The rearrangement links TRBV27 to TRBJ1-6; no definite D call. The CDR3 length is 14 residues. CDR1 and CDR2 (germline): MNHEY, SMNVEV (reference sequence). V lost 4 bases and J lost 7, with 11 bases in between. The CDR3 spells CASSSRVENSPLHF. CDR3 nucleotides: TGTGCCAGCAGTTCCCGGGTGGAGAATTCACCCCTCCACTTT.

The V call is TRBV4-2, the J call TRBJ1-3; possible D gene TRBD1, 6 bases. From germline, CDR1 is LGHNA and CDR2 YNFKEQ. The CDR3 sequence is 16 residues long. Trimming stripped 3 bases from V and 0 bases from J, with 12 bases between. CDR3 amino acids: CASSHRTASSGNTIYF. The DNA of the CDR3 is TGTGCCAGCAGCCATAGGACAGCAAGCTCTGGAAACACCATATATTTT.

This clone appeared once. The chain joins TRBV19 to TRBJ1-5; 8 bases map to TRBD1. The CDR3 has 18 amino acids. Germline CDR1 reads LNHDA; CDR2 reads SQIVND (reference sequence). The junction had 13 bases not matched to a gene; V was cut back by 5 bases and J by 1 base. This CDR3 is CASSLYGTGSQSNQPQHF. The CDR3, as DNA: TGTGCCAGTAGTCTATACGGGACAGGTTCGCAGAGCAATCAGCCCCAGCATTTT.

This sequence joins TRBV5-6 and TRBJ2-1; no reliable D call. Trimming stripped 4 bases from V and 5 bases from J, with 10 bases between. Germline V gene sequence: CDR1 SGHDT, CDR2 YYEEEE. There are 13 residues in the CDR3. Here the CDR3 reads CASSRYYNNEQFF. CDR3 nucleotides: TGTGCCAGCAGCCGTTACTACAACAATGAGCAGTTCTTC.

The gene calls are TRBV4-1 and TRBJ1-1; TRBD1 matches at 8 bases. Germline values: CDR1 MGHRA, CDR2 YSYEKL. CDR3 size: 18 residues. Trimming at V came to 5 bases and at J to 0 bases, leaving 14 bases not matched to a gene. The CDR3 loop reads CASSKRKDRVWVNTEAFF. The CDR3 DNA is TGCGCCAGCAGCAAAAGGAAGGACAGGGTTTGGGTGAACACTGAAGCTTTCTTT.

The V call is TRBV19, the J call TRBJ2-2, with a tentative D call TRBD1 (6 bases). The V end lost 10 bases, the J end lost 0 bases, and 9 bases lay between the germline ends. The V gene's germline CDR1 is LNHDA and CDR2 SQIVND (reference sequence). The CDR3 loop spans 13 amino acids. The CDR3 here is CATGTSNTGELFF. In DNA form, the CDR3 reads TGTGCCACCGGGACATCGAACACCGGGGAGCTGTTTTTT.

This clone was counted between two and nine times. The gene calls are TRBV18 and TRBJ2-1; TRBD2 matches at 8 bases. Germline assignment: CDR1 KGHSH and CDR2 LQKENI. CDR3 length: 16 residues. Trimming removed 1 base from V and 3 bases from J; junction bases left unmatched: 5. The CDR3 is CASSPLGGRIYNEQFF. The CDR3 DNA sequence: TGTGCCAGCTCACCACTGGGCGGGAGGATCTACAATGAGCAGTTCTTC.

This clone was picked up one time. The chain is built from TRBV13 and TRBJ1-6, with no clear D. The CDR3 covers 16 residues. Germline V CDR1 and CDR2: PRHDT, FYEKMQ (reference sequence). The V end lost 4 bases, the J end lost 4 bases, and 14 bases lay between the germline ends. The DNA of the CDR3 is TGTGCCAGCAGCTACGGTGGAGGGAGATATAATTCACCCCTCCACTTT. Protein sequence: CASSYGGGRYNSPLHF.

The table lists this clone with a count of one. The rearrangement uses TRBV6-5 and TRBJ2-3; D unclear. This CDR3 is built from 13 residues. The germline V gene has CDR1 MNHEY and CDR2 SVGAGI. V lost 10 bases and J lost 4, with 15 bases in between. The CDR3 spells CAIMNWLADTQYF. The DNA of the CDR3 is TGTGCCATCATGAATTGGCTAGCAGATACGCAGTATTTT.

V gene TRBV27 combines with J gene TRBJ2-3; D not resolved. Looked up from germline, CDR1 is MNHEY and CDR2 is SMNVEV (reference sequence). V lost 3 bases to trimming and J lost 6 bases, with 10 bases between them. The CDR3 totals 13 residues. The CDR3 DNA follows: TGTGCCAGCAGTTTCCTCCCTCCCGATACGCAGTATTTT. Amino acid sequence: CASSFLPPDTQYF.

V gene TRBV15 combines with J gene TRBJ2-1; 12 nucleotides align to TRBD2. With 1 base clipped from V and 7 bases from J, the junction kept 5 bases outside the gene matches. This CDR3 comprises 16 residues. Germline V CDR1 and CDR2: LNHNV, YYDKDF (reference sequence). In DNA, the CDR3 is TGTGCCACCAGCAGAGGGTCTAGCGGGAGGGGGAATGAGCAGTTCTTC. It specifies CATSRGSSGRGNEQFF.

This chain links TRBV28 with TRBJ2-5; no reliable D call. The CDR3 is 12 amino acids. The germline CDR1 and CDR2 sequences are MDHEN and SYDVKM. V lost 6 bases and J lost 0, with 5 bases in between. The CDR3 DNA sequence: TGTGCCAGCAGGAGCCACCAAGAGACCCAGTACTTC. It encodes CASRSHQETQYF.

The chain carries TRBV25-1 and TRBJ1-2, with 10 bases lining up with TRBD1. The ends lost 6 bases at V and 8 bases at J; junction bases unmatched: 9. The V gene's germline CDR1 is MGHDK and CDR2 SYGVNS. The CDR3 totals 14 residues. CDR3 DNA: TGTGCCAGCAGAGCGGGACAGGGGATGGGGGGCTACACCTTC. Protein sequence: CASRAGQGMGGYTF.

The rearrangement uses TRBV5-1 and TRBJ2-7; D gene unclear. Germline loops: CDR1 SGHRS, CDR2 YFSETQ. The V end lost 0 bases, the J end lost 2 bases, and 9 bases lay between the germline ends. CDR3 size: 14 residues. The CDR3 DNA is TGCGCCAGCAGCTTGGTAAGCTCCACCTACGAGCAGTACTTC. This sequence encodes CASSLVSSTYEQYF.